This TCR beta chain was documented in a study of tumor and adjacent non-tumor tissue in lung cancer. Study summary: Patients were aged roughly 30 to 76, some 10 men and about five women, stage I to III.

The library came from three nested PCR rounds adapted from ARM-PCR protocols. TCRdb ran MiXCR on the multiplex PCR reads and lists one entry per CDR3 protein. Among just over 200,000 distinct CDR3 sequences listed, roughly 70% were seen once. RNA was extracted from bulk tissue without any cell sorting. Between August and November 2014, newly diagnosed, chemotherapy-naive lung cancer patients underwent thoracic surgery in China. Note on this clonotype: At one boundary the junction diverges from the germline segment, which might be a read error.

The germline V gene has CDR1 SGHVS and CDR2 FQNEAQ. The CDR3 loop spans 15 amino acids. The rearrangement uses TRBV7-8 and TRBJ1-5, with a possible D match to TRBD1 (5 bases). This clonotype was obtained from a man aged 55-75 years with non-small cell lung cancer. Input material: lung tumor tissue. DNA of the CDR3: TGTGTCAGCAGCTTCGACAGTCAGAGCAATCAGCCCCAGCATTTT. This translates into CVSSFDSQSNQPQHF.